The clone carrying this T cell receptor beta chain was observed a handful of times. The sample comes from a study of cytomegalovirus exposure and HLA in healthy donors. On the study more broadly: Ancestry clustering placed more than 65% of approximately 370 genotyped donors in the Caucasian-associated cluster.

60 Vbeta and 13 Jbeta primers were used in PCR. Assay used: immunoSEQ multiplex PCR; TCRdb lists only in-frame clones, some missing. The sample lists some 34,000 clones, roughly two thirds occurring once. Germline V gene data show CDR1 as SGHTA and CDR2 as FQGTGA. The CDR3 covers 13 residues. The ends were cut back, 2 bases at V and 1 base at J, with 5 bases in the middle. Input material: PBMCs. The receptor was isolated from a man in his forties in good health and CMV-seropositive. The V and J genes are TRBV7-3 and TRBJ1-1; TRBD1 is a possible D gene (5 bases). This CDR3 reads CASSLQGNTEAFF. Written as DNA, the CDR3 is TGTGCCAGCAGCTTACAGGGGAACACTGAAGCTTTCTTT.